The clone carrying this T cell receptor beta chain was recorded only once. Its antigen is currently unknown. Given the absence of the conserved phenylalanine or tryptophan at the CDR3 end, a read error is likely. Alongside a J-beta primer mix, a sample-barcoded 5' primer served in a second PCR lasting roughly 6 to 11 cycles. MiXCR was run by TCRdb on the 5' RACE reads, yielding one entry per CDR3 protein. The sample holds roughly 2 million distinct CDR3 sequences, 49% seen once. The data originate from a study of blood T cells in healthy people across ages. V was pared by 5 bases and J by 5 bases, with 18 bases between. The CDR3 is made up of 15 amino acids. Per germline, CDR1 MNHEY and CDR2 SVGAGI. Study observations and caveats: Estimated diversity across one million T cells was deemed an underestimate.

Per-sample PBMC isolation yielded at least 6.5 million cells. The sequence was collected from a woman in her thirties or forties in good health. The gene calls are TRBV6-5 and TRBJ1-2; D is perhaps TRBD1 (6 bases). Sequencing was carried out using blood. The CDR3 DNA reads TGTGCCAGCAGTGACCGGGACACCGCTCCATATGGCTACACCCTC. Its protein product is CASSDRDTAPYGYTL.